Listed below are T cell receptor beta chains from one sample, sequenced in a study of blood T cell repertoires in COVID-19. Measured with immunoSEQ multiplex PCR; TCRdb has only the in-frame clones, and not every one. The data show around 250,000 clones, 70% to 90% seen once. The sample comprised peripheral blood. Receptors originate from a man aged 25-45 years who had recovered from COVID-19. Each CDR3 is given with its conserved first and last residue. Fields, in order: V gene, D gene, CDR3 length, J gene, clone size, CDR3 protein, CDR3 DNA. D genes are given only for firm matches. The size of a clone is reported for some rows only, either as once, few or many, or as a class for expanded clones.

v_call: TRBV6-5; d_call: TRBD1; cdr3_length: 14; j_call: TRBJ2-7; clone_size: few; cdr3_aa: CASSRMTGKHEQYF; cdr3_nt: TGTGCCAGCAGTAGAATGACAGGGAAACACGAGCAGTACTTC
v_call: TRBV12-3/TRBV12-4; d_call: NA; cdr3_length: 12; j_call: TRBJ2-7; clone_size: once; cdr3_aa: CASSLSPVEQYF; cdr3_nt: TGTGCCAGCAGTTTAAGTCCGGTCGAGCAGTACTTC
v_call: TRBV6-5; d_call: NA; cdr3_length: 14; j_call: TRBJ2-2; clone_size: NA; cdr3_aa: CASSRTLRSGELFF; cdr3_nt: TGTGCCAGCAGTCGCACCCTCAGGTCCGGGGAGCTGTTTTTT
v_call: TRBV19; d_call: NA; cdr3_length: 12; j_call: TRBJ1-3; clone_size: few; cdr3_aa: CASSIHGDTIYF; cdr3_nt: TGTGCCAGTAGTATTCATGGAGACACCATATATTTT
v_call: TRBV5-8; d_call: TRBD1; cdr3_length: 14; j_call: TRBJ1-1; clone_size: NA; cdr3_aa: CASSFRGLQMGAFF; cdr3_nt: TGTGCCAGCAGCTTCAGGGGGCTTCAGATGGGAGCTTTCTTT
v_call: TRBV3-1/TRBV3-2; d_call: NA; cdr3_length: 14; j_call: TRBJ2-7; clone_size: NA; cdr3_aa: CASSQDRASYEQYF; cdr3_nt: TGTGCCAGCAGCCAAGACAGGGCCTCCTACGAGCAGTACTTC
v_call: TRBV7-2; d_call: TRBD1; cdr3_length: 16; j_call: TRBJ1-4; clone_size: NA; cdr3_aa: CASSLLGTGSNEKLFF; cdr3_nt: TGTGCCAGCAGCTTATTGGGGACAGGGAGCAATGAAAAACTGTTTTTT
v_call: TRBV6-5; d_call: TRBD1; cdr3_length: 14; j_call: TRBJ1-2; clone_size: NA; cdr3_aa: CASSYGQGSYGYTF; cdr3_nt: TGTGCCAGCAGTTACGGACAGGGGTCCTATGGCTACACCTTC
v_call: TRBV3-1/TRBV3-2; d_call: NA; cdr3_length: 15; j_call: TRBJ1-1; clone_size: NA; cdr3_aa: CASSPRRLTNTEAFF; cdr3_nt: TGTGCCAGCAGCCCTCGCCGTCTAACTAACACTGAAGCTTTCTTT
v_call: TRBV6-2/TRBV6-3; d_call: NA; cdr3_length: 14; j_call: TRBJ1-1; clone_size: NA; cdr3_aa: CASSEGGMNTEAFF; cdr3_nt: TGTGCCAGCAGTGAGGGGGGGATGAACACTGAAGCTTTCTTT
v_call: TRBV13; d_call: NA; cdr3_length: 15; j_call: TRBJ2-5; clone_size: NA; cdr3_aa: CASSLGKLYQETQYF; cdr3_nt: TGTGCCAGCAGCTTAGGCAAACTGTACCAAGAGACCCAGTACTTC
v_call: TRBV6-5; d_call: TRBD1; cdr3_length: 15; j_call: TRBJ2-7; clone_size: NA; cdr3_aa: CASSPDRAFGYEQYF; cdr3_nt: TGTGCCAGCAGCCCAGACAGGGCTTTTGGCTACGAGCAGTACTTC
v_call: TRBV6-6; d_call: NA; cdr3_length: 12; j_call: TRBJ2-7; clone_size: few; cdr3_aa: CASSPTGNEQYF; cdr3_nt: TGTGCCAGCAGCCCTACAGGGAACGAGCAGTACTTC
v_call: TRBV5-6; d_call: TRBD1; cdr3_length: 15; j_call: TRBJ2-7; clone_size: NA; cdr3_aa: CASSLAGTGRHEQYF; cdr3_nt: TGTGCCAGCAGCTTGGCCGGGACAGGTCGTCACGAGCAGTACTTC
v_call: TRBV6-2/TRBV6-3; d_call: TRBD2; cdr3_length: 14; j_call: TRBJ2-7; clone_size: NA; cdr3_aa: CASSVGGMAYEQYF; cdr3_nt: TGTGCCAGCAGCGTCGGGGGGATGGCCTACGAGCAGTACTTC
v_call: TRBV5-1; d_call: NA; cdr3_length: 17; j_call: TRBJ2-2; clone_size: NA; cdr3_aa: CASKPGGGGPNTGELFF; cdr3_nt: TGCGCCAGCAAACCCGGAGGGGGGGGACCGAACACCGGGGAGCTGTTTTTT
v_call: TRBV19; d_call: NA; cdr3_length: 12; j_call: TRBJ2-7; clone_size: NA; cdr3_aa: CASSMAGSEQYF; cdr3_nt: TGTGCCAGTAGTATGGCAGGGTCCGAGCAGTACTTC
v_call: TRBV29-1; d_call: NA; cdr3_length: 15; j_call: TRBJ2-2; clone_size: NA; cdr3_aa: CSVEDTRQNTGELFF; cdr3_nt: TGCAGCGTTGAAGATACCAGGCAAAACACCGGGGAGCTGTTTTTT
v_call: TRBV7-2; d_call: TRBD1; cdr3_length: 14; j_call: TRBJ1-3; clone_size: NA; cdr3_aa: CASSFTGDGNTIYF; cdr3_nt: TGTGCCAGCAGCTTTACAGGGGACGGAAACACCATATATTTT
v_call: TRBV6-5; d_call: NA; cdr3_length: 15; j_call: TRBJ1-1; clone_size: NA; cdr3_aa: CASSSRGRAKEEAFF; cdr3_nt: TGTGCCAGCAGTTCCCGGGGGAGGGCCAAAGAGGAAGCTTTCTTT
v_call: TRBV30; d_call: NA; cdr3_length: 12; j_call: TRBJ1-5; clone_size: NA; cdr3_aa: CAWSVENQPQHF; cdr3_nt: TGTGCCTGGAGTGTGGAGAATCAGCCCCAGCATTTT
v_call: TRBV3-1/TRBV3-2; d_call: TRBD1; cdr3_length: 16; j_call: TRBJ1-4; clone_size: NA; cdr3_aa: CASSHRGQGGSEKLFF; cdr3_nt: TGTGCCAGCAGCCACCGCGGACAGGGGGGCAGTGAAAAACTGTTTTTT
v_call: TRBV7-8; d_call: NA; cdr3_length: 16; j_call: TRBJ2-7; clone_size: NA; cdr3_aa: CASSPQQGIVNYEQYF; cdr3_nt: TGTGCCAGCAGCCCTCAACAGGGAATAGTGAACTACGAGCAGTACTTC
v_call: TRBV10-3; d_call: NA; cdr3_length: 13; j_call: TRBJ1-5; clone_size: NA; cdr3_aa: CATAPDPNQPQHF; cdr3_nt: TGTGCCACCGCACCAGATCCCAATCAGCCCCAGCATTTT
v_call: TRBV6-5; d_call: NA; cdr3_length: 13; j_call: TRBJ2-3; clone_size: NA; cdr3_aa: CASSHPGADTQYF; cdr3_nt: TGTGCCAGCAGCCACCCCGGGGCAGATACGCAGTATTTT
v_call: TRBV19; d_call: NA; cdr3_length: 14; j_call: TRBJ1-5; clone_size: NA; cdr3_aa: CASSTGGSGQPQHF; cdr3_nt: TGTGCCAGTAGTACTGGAGGGAGTGGGCAGCCCCAGCATTTT
v_call: TRBV27; d_call: NA; cdr3_length: 14; j_call: TRBJ1-1; clone_size: NA; cdr3_aa: CASSPGGSNTEAFF; cdr3_nt: TGTGCCAGCAGCCCTGGGGGCTCGAACACTGAAGCTTTCTTT
v_call: TRBV30; d_call: NA; cdr3_length: 16; j_call: TRBJ1-3; clone_size: NA; cdr3_aa: CAWSVLGRFAGNTIYF; cdr3_nt: TGTGCCTGGAGTGTACTTGGGAGGTTCGCGGGAAACACCATATATTTT
v_call: TRBV9; d_call: NA; cdr3_length: 15; j_call: TRBJ2-5; clone_size: once; cdr3_aa: CASSVEGGAQETQYF; cdr3_nt: TGTGCCAGCAGCGTAGAAGGAGGGGCCCAAGAGACCCAGTACTTC
v_call: TRBV6-4; d_call: NA; cdr3_length: 15; j_call: TRBJ2-3; clone_size: NA; cdr3_aa: CASSDSRGSTDTQYF; cdr3_nt: TGTGCCAGCAGTGACTCAAGGGGATCTACAGATACGCAGTATTTT